Included here is one T cell receptor (beta chain) sequence, with context. Its antigen has not been determined. The input lacks base qualities; no much larger clone sits a single base away. Collaborating institutions collected whole blood in K2EDTA tubes following their own protocols. Collaborator samples were shipped for TCRbeta analysis as frozen whole blood, isolated PBMCs, or DNA extracted from either sample type. TCRbeta CDR3 regions were amplified from genomic DNA using the immunoSEQ Assay, a bias-controlled multiplex PCR. Under the source paper's analysis protocol: Nucleated cell counts per sample were estimated from amplification of reference gene primers within the assay. Sequence reads were collapsed and filtered to measure the absolute abundance of every unique TCRbeta CDR3 rearrangement. Productive Simpson clonality was computed per sample as the square root of Simpson's diversity index over productive rearrangements. In TCRdb, the immuneACCESS table is reduced to in-frame sequences with V and J assigned. These tables do not hold every clone; where another copy was compared, an unresolved V gene accounts for under half, and the others remain unexplained. The V and J calls and the clone size are those of that table, but D and trimming were determined from the DNA. The sample includes 80,000 to 100,000 clones, with roughly nine tenths observed a single time. The top ten constitute about 1.8% of the sample.

The data stem from a study of blood T cell repertoires in COVID-19 (dated by TCRdb to the early 2020s). Regarding the complete study: Samples from collaborators originated in the United States, Italy and Spain and spanned both the acute and convalescent phases of COVID-19. Deeply sampled blood TCRbeta repertoires from subjects exposed to, actively infected with, or recovered from COVID-19 were included in the dataset. The prospective study material was composed of cDNA or gDNA derived from T cells, B-cell-depleted T cells, or PBMCs. Samples came from the ongoing ImmuneRACE study (first 160 participants) plus 1,254 subjects from 6 global collaborators. A de-identified subject ID, COVID-19 status, age in years and sex were almost always included in the sample metadata. The repertoires were made available in a free public database intended to serve as a resource for research on the immune response to SARS-CoV-2. Where HLA class I and class II types were available, the types were taken from metadata supplied by the sample provider, not from assay-based typing. The study at large found these results: How much clinical and demographic metadata was included differed by source and by participant, and the metadata was provided uncurated.

The CDR3 sequence holds 13 residues, the cysteine and phenylalanine included. The DNA shown is the 39-base CDR3, in frame from base 1. Reading the germline V gene gives CDR1 SNHLY and CDR2 FYNNEI. Unmatched junction bases come to 4, with V trimmed by 7 bases and J by 1 base. Sequenced material: peripheral blood. This TCR was recovered from a human donor with active COVID-19. The donor label of this sample is uncertain. The chain links TRBV2 with TRBJ2-7; TRBD1 lines up with 7 middle nucleotides. The sequenced DNA: TGTGCCAGCAAGACAGGGCCATCCTACGAGCAGTACTTC. Protein translation: CASKTGPSYEQYF.